The sequence of this TCR beta chain was determined in a study of T cell responses to AZD1222 COVID-19 vaccine. CDR3 length equals 12 residues. V lost 1 base and J 9 bases, leaving 4 bases between the germline ends. About this clone itself: Antigen unknown.

The protocol was immunoSEQ multiplex PCR, while the TCRdb copy is restricted to in-frame clones and leaves out a portion. The sample has tens of thousands of clones, 80% to 90% seen once. Notes on the study in general: Across the whole spike, CD4 TCRs peaked at regions 160-218 and 743-854. Reportedly, nearly half the spike-specific TCRs target unmutated variant regions. Donors, mostly white British, included more females; clonal diversity was possibly underestimated.

The TCR was taken from an adult who received the AZD1222 COVID-19 vaccine. The chain uses TRBV12-3 or TRBV12-4 and TRBJ1-6; no clear D. The starting material was peripheral blood, obtained 28 days after the second AZD1222 dose. DNA of the CDR3: TGTGCCAGCAGTTTAGGGCGTTCACCCCTCCACTTT. It codes for CASSLGRSPLHF.